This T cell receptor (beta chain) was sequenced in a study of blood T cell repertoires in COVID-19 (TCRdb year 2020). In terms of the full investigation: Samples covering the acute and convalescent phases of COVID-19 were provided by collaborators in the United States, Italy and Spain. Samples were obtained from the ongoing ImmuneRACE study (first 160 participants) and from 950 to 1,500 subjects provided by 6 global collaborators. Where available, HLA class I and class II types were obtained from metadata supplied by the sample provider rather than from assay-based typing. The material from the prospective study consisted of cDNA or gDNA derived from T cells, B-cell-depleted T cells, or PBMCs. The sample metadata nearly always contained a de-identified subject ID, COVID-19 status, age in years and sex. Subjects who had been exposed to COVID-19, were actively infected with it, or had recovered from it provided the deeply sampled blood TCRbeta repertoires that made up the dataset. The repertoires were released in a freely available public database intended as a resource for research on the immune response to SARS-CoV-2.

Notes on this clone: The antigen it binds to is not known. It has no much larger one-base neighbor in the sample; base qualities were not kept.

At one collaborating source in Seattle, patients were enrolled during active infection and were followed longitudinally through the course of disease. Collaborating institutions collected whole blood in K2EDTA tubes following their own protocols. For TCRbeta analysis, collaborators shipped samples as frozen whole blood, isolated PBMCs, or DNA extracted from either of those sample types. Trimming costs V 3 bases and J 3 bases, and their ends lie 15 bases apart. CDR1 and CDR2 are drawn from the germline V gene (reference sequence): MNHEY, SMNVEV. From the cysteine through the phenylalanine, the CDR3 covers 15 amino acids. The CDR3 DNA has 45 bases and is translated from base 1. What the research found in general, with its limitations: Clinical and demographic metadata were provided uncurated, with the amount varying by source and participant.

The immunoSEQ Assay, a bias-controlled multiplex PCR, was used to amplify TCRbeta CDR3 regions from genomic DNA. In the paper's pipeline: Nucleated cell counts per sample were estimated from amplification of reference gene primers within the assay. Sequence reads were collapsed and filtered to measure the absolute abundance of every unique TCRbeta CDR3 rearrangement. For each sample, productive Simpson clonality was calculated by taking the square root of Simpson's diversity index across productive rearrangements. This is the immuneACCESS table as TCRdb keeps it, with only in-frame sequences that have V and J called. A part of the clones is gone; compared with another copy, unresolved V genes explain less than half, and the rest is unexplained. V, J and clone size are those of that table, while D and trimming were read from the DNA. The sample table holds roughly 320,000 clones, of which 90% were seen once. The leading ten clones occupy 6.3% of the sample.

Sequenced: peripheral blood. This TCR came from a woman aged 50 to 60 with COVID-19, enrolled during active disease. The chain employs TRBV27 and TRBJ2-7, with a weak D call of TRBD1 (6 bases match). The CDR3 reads CASSFSGQTFYEQYF. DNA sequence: TGTGCCAGCAGTTTCTCCGGACAGACCTTCTACGAGCAGTACTTC.